This T cell receptor (beta chain) is from a study of cytomegalovirus exposure and HLA in healthy donors. Germline lookup yields CDR1 SGHTA and CDR2 FQGNSA. The CDR3 sequence is 15 residues long. Trimming took off 3 bases at V and 6 bases at J, with 14 bases between the two ends. In the PCR, 60 Vbeta and 13 Jbeta primers were used. Generated by immunoSEQ multiplex PCR, the TCRdb table keeps only in-frame clones and is missing some. The profile covers 130,000 or so clones, with 82% appearing a single time and roughly 7.8% taken by the ten largest. The sample holds one count of this clone. This sequence originates from a woman aged 45-60 years in good health and CMV-seropositive. This chain joins TRBV7-2 and TRBJ2-2; no reliable D call. Sequencing was done on a sample of PBMCs. The CDR3, as DNA: TGTGCCAGCAGCTTCGTGGCTAGTGGATCCGGGGAGCTGTTTTTT. This sequence encodes CASSFVASGSGELFF. The variable domain in full, completed from reference TRBV7-2 and TRBJ2-2, reads GAGVSQSPSNKVTEKGKDVELRCDPISGHTALYWYRQSLGQGLEFLIYFQGNSAPDKSGLPSDRFSAERTGGSVSTLTIQRTQQEDSAVYLCASSFVASGSGELFFGEGSRLTVL.